This section outlines one T cell receptor (beta chain) sequence together with its context. Germline CDR1 and CDR2: LGHDT and YNNKEL (reference sequence). Deletions cut 5 bases from V and 1 base from J, with 11 bases between. This CDR3 is built from 15 residues. This record comes from a study of blood T cell repertoires in COVID-19. Generated by immunoSEQ multiplex PCR, the TCRdb table keeps only in-frame clones and is missing some. The table records roughly 110,000 clones, about 90% of them present only once. The V gene is TRBV3-1 (or the pseudogene TRBV3-2), the J gene TRBJ2-2; tentatively, D is TRBD1 (5 bases). Sequenced sample: peripheral blood. This clonotype was obtained from a young woman with acute or convalescent COVID-19. The CDR3 nucleotides are TGTGCCAGCAGCATCCGACAGCGGAACACCGGGGAGCTGTTTTTT. Amino acids: CASSIRQRNTGELFF.